The rows below give T cell receptor beta chains drawn from one sample of a study of cytomegalovirus exposure and HLA in healthy donors. The data were produced by immunoSEQ multiplex PCR, yet TCRdb's version contains in-frame clones alone and is incomplete. The repertoire consists of some 140,000 clones, with 80% occurring once and the leading ten covering 2% to 2.5%. Sample: PBMCs. The origin of the receptors is a young man in good health and CMV-seronegative. Both conserved end residues are part of each CDR3. The D gene is left open where the match is weak. Size tells how often a clone was seen (once, few, many) or the class of an expanded clone, and some rows leave it out.

V gene	D gene	clone size	J gene	CDR3 length	CDR3 protein	CDR3 DNA
TRBV11-3	.	.	TRBJ2-5	15	CASSSIDRYQETQYF	TGTGCCAGCAGCTCGATCGACAGGTACCAAGAGACCCAGTACTTC
TRBV27	TRBD2	.	TRBJ2-1	17	CASSLGVLLAAPHEQFF	TGTGCCAGCAGTTTAGGAGTTCTCCTAGCGGCCCCCCATGAGCAGTTCTTC
TRBV6-1	TRBD2	few	TRBJ2-7	15	CASTEGAAGALEQYF	TGTGCCAGCACCGAAGGGGCAGCGGGAGCCCTCGAGCAGTACTTC
TRBV14	.	.	TRBJ2-1	18	CASSQDGQGTSSYNEQFF	TGTGCCAGCAGCCAAGATGGGCAGGGGACCAGCTCCTACAATGAGCAGTTCTTC
TRBV7-8	TRBD1	.	TRBJ1-2	16	CASSLLGTGNYYGYTF	TGTGCCAGCAGCTTACTCGGGACAGGGAACTACTATGGCTACACCTTC
TRBV5-5	TRBD1	.	TRBJ1-1	12	CASRFNRQGAFF	TGTGCCAGCAGGTTTAACCGACAGGGGGCTTTCTTT
TRBV6-1	TRBD2	few	TRBJ2-1	13	CASSGRGGWEQFF	TGTGCCAGCAGTGGCCGCGGGGGGTGGGAGCAGTTCTTC
TRBV6-5	TRBD1	few	TRBJ1-1	14	CASSFDRARTEAFF	TGTGCCAGCAGTTTTGACAGGGCCCGGACTGAAGCTTTCTTT
TRBV5-6	TRBD2	.	TRBJ2-7	18	CASSLVLAGIGYSYEQYF	TGTGCCAGCAGCTTGGTCTTAGCGGGAATCGGCTACAGCTACGAGCAGTACTTC
TRBV10-3	TRBD2	.	TRBJ2-7	14	CASRETSGSYEQYF	TGTGCCAGCAGAGAGACTAGCGGGAGTTACGAGCAGTACTTC
TRBV18	.	once	TRBJ2-3	16	CASSPKQGRDTDTQYF	TGTGCCAGCTCGCCCAAACAGGGAAGAGACACAGATACGCAGTATTTT
TRBV5-1	TRBD1	.	TRBJ2-5	13	CASSPTGRETQYF	TGCGCCAGCAGCCCGACAGGGCGGGAGACCCAGTACTTC
TRBV10-3	.	.	TRBJ1-5	13	CAAVQEGNQPQHF	TGTGCCGCAGTTCAAGAGGGCAATCAGCCCCAGCATTTT
TRBV29-1	TRBD2	.	TRBJ2-5	16	CSVEGELAGAVETQYF	TGCAGCGTTGAAGGAGAGCTAGCGGGAGCAGTGGAGACCCAGTACTTC
TRBV4-3	.	.	TRBJ2-7	17	CASSQAAGKGHFNEQYF	TGCGCCAGCAGCCAAGCGGCTGGTAAGGGGCACTTTAACGAGCAGTACTTC
TRBV27	.	few	TRBJ1-1	14	CASSFIGGRTEAFF	TGTGCCAGCAGTTTCATCGGGGGGCGAACTGAAGCTTTCTTT
TRBV6-5	TRBD2	.	TRBJ2-1	14	CASRRTSGREKEFF	TGTGCCAGCAGACGGACTAGCGGGAGAGAAAAGGAGTTCTTC
TRBV9	.	.	TRBJ2-1	14	CASSVSPRGGEQFF	TGTGCCAGCAGCGTATCCCCTAGAGGCGGTGAGCAGTTCTTC
TRBV7-2	.	.	TRBJ2-5	14	CASSFDWYQETQYF	TGTGCCAGCAGCTTCGACTGGTACCAAGAGACCCAGTACTTC
TRBV6-5	.	.	TRBJ1-3	16	CASSYSLGADGNTIYF	TGTGCCAGCAGTTACTCATTAGGGGCGGACGGAAACACCATATATTTT
TRBV10-3	.	few	TRBJ2-1	15	CAISESAGSYNEQFF	TGTGCCATCAGTGAGTCGGCGGGATCCTACAATGAGCAGTTCTTC
TRBV7-9	TRBD2	.	TRBJ2-2	15	CASSPLAGVPGELFF	TGTGCCAGCAGCCCATTAGCGGGAGTTCCCGGGGAGCTGTTTTTT
TRBV4-1	.	.	TRBJ2-2	18	CASSQGPSRGSSTGELFF	TGCGCCAGCAGCCAAGGGCCATCTCGGGGGAGTAGCACCGGGGAGCTGTTTTTT
TRBV2	TRBD1	.	TRBJ1-1	16	CASSVYRQGWGTEAFF	TGTGCCAGCAGTGTTTATAGACAGGGTTGGGGAACTGAAGCTTTCTTT
TRBV27	.	.	TRBJ2-3	17	CASSLFFSPGGSDTQYF	TGTGCCAGCAGTTTATTTTTTAGCCCCGGTGGGTCAGATACGCAGTATTTT
TRBV6-5	.	.	TRBJ1-1	12	CASSKRNTEAFF	TGTGCCAGCAGCAAGAGGAACACTGAAGCTTTCTTT
TRBV29-1	.	.	TRBJ1-3	14	CSVEGRGGGNTIYF	TGCAGCGTTGAAGGTCGGGGAGGCGGAAACACCATATATTTT